A selection of T cell receptor beta chains follows, all from one sample in a study of high-grade serous ovarian cancer treatment subgroups. Data came from immunoSEQ multiplex PCR; TCRdb stores just in-frame clones and leaves some out. The sample lists some 2,000 clones, approximately 80% occurring once. The specimen was tumor tissue. Receptors originate from a human donor with high-grade serous ovarian cancer. CDR3s include the opening cysteine and the closing phenylalanine or tryptophan. The D gene is left open where the match is weak. Clone sizes are given selectively: once, few, many, or a class where the clone is expanded.

abundance,d_gene,j_gene,v_gene,CDR3aa,CDR3nt
NA,NA,TRBJ2-3,TRBV7-3,CASSLLGSDTQYF,TGTGCCAGCAGCTTATTGGGATCAGATACGCAGTATTTT
once,NA,TRBJ1-1,TRBV4-3,CASSQDRTGQDTEAFF,TGCGCCAGCAGCCAAGATCGGACCGGGCAAGACACTGAAGCTTTCTTT
NA,TRBD1,TRBJ1-1,TRBV4-2,CASSQPGTVNTEAFF,TGTGCCAGCAGCCAACCCGGGACAGTGAACACTGAAGCTTTCTTT
few,TRBD1,TRBJ2-2,TRBV6-1,CASNRGTGELFF,TGTGCCAGCAACAGGGGAACCGGGGAGCTGTTTTTT
large,TRBD1,TRBJ1-2,TRBV7-9,CASSPWTGRGYGYTF,TGTGCCAGCAGCCCGTGGACAGGGAGGGGGTATGGCTACACCTTC
NA,TRBD2,TRBJ2-2,TRBV9,CASSVDAGGPGTGELFF,TGTGCCAGCAGCGTAGACGCGGGAGGGCCTGGCACCGGGGAGCTGTTTTTT
NA,NA,TRBJ1-5,TRBV7-2,CASSLAGGGKQPQHF,TGTGCCAGCAGCTTAGCCGGGGGGGGTAAGCAGCCCCAGCATTTT
few,NA,TRBJ1-5,TRBV5-8,CASSIQGWSDQPQHF,TGTGCCAGCAGCATACAGGGTTGGTCCGATCAGCCCCAGCATTTT
NA,NA,TRBJ2-5,TRBV4-1,CASSQPSTRRETQYF,TGCGCCAGCAGCCAACCCAGTACGAGGAGGGAGACCCAGTACTTC
NA,NA,TRBJ1-1,TRBV4-3,CASSQDGVLGNTEAFF,TGCGCCAGCAGCCAAGATGGGGTTTTGGGGAACACTGAAGCTTTCTTT
NA,NA,TRBJ1-4,TRBV21-1,CASWEPGQVGEKLFF,TGTGCCAGCTGGGAACCTGGGCAGGTTGGTGAAAAACTGTTTTTT
NA,NA,TRBJ1-1,TRBV9,CASSVEPQGPVWGEAFF,TGTGCCAGCAGCGTAGAGCCCCAGGGCCCCGTTTGGGGTGAAGCTTTCTTT
NA,NA,TRBJ2-6,TRBV6-5,CASSYSGSGANVLTF,TGTGCCAGCAGTTACTCGGGCTCTGGGGCCAACGTCCTGACTTTC
NA,NA,TRBJ2-2,TRBV11-1,CASSFDRGELFF,TGTGCCAGCAGCTTTGATCGCGGGGAGCTGTTTTTT
NA,TRBD2,TRBJ2-3,TRBV29-1,CSVPGTSGITDTQYF,TGCAGCGTACCAGGGACTAGCGGGATTACAGATACGCAGTATTTT
NA,NA,TRBJ2-2,TRBV6-1,CASSLNKPNTGELFF,TGTGCCAGCAGCCTAAACAAGCCGAACACCGGGGAGCTGTTTTTT
NA,TRBD1,TRBJ1-3,TRBV6-5,CASVGQLGNTIYF,TGTGCCAGCGTGGGACAGCTTGGAAACACCATATATTTT
NA,NA,TRBJ2-3,TRBV9,CASSLEDRTDTQYF,TGTGCCAGCAGCCTGGAGGATCGCACAGATACGCAGTATTTT
few,NA,TRBJ2-7,TRBV7-3,CASSLTGGYEQYF,TGTGCCAGCAGCTTAACAGGGGGCTACGAGCAGTACTTC
NA,NA,TRBJ2-5,TRBV7-2,CASSAQETQYF,TGTGCCAGCAGCGCACAAGAGACCCAGTACTTC
NA,NA,TRBJ1-2,TRBV6-1,CASRESALVNYGYTF,TGTGCCAGCAGGGAATCCGCTTTAGTCAACTATGGCTACACCTTC
few,NA,TRBJ1-1,TRBV6-5,CGNTEAFF,TGTGGAAACACTGAAGCTTTCTTT
NA,NA,TRBJ2-3,TRBV27,CASTDTDTQYF,TGTGCCAGCACGGACACAGATACGCAGTATTTT
once,NA,TRBJ2-6,TRBV7-9,CASSLGEVGANVLTF,TGTGCCAGCAGCTTAGGGGAGGTAGGGGCCAACGTCCTGACTTTC
once,TRBD2,TRBJ2-3,TRBV9,CASSREGFSDTQYF,TGTGCCAGCAGCCGGGAGGGTTTTTCAGATACGCAGTATTTT
NA,TRBD1,TRBJ2-4,TRBV6-5,CASSLAGQVGHIQYF,TGTGCCAGCAGCCTCGCGGGACAGGTGGGGCACATTCAGTACTTC
once,NA,TRBJ2-7,TRBV7-2,CASSLGGGISYEQYF,TGTGCCAGCAGCTTAGGGGGCGGGATTTCCTACGAGCAGTACTTC
NA,NA,TRBJ2-1,TRBV9,CASSVERWAYNEQFF,TGTGCCAGCAGCGTAGAACGGTGGGCCTACAATGAGCAGTTCTTC
NA,NA,TRBJ1-5,TRBV7-9,CASSLATRDQPQHF,TGTGCCAGCAGCTTAGCGACGAGGGATCAGCCCCAGCATTTT
NA,NA,TRBJ2-5,TRBV11-2,CASSLETVTQYF,TGTGCCAGCAGCTTAGAGACAGTAACCCAGTACTTC
NA,NA,TRBJ1-2,TRBV7-2,CASSQAGNYGYTF,TGTGCCAGCAGCCAGGCAGGGAACTATGGCTACACCTTC
NA,NA,TRBJ1-3,TRBV1,CTSSQDKGGNTIYF,TGCACCAGCAGCCAAGATAAGGGGGGAAACACCATATATTTT
NA,NA,TRBJ2-2,TRBV14,CASSLLGGATGELFF,TGTGCCAGCAGCCTTCTCGGGGGCGCGACCGGGGAGCTGTTTTTT
NA,NA,TRBJ2-2,TRBV7-9,CASSLVGQGNTGELFF,TGTGCCAGCAGCTTAGTTGGGCAGGGGAACACCGGGGAGCTGTTTTTT
once,NA,TRBJ2-3,TRBV7-3,CASSSGLAFTDAQYF,TGTGCCAGCAGCTCGGGACTGGCCTTCACAGATGCGCAGTATTTT
NA,TRBD2,TRBJ2-1,TRBV29-1,CSIETGTRFLYNEQFF,TGCAGCATTGAAACCGGGACTAGATTCCTTTACAATGAGCAGTTCTTC
NA,TRBD2,TRBJ2-2,TRBV7-2,CASSWAPRTSGFTGELFF,TGTGCCAGCAGCTGGGCCCCCCGGACTAGCGGATTCACCGGGGAGCTGTTTTTT
NA,NA,TRBJ1-5,TRBV5-4,CASSLGPGGLINQPQHF,TGTGCCAGCAGCTTGGGGCCGGGGGGGTTGATAAATCAGCCCCAGCATTTT
NA,NA,TRBJ2-7,TRBV2,CASSEVASGSYEQHF,NA
NA,TRBD2,TRBJ2-2,TRBV10-1,CASSESGTPGGFVTGELFF,TGCGCCAGCAGTGAGTCGGGTACTCCGGGGGGGTTTGTGACCGGGGAGCTGTTTTTT
NA,TRBD1,TRBJ1-2,TRBV28,CASRLQGIDYGYTF,TGTGCCAGCAGACTACAGGGGATTGACTATGGCTACACCTTC
NA,NA,TRBJ2-3,TRBV29-1,CSVELPYGGTDTQYF,TGCAGCGTTGAACTCCCGTACGGTGGCACAGATACGCAGTATTTT
NA,TRBD1,TRBJ2-7,TRBV5-6,CASSPPGDRRQYF,TGTGCCAGCAGTCCTCCGGGGGACAGGCGGCAGTACTTC
NA,NA,TRBJ2-3,TRBV7-2,CASSWGLATSDTQYF,TGTGCCAGCAGCTGGGGACTCGCTACCTCGGATACGCAGTATTTT
NA,TRBD2,TRBJ2-5,TRBV2,CASRRTSGWETQYF,TGTGCCAGCAGGAGGACTAGCGGGTGGGAGACCCAGTACTTC